These 27 T cell receptor beta chains were all obtained from the same sample, sequenced in a study of tumor and adjacent non-tumor tissue in lung cancer. No cell sorting was done before RNA was extracted from the tissue. A modified ARM-PCR protocol with three rounds of nested PCR amplified TCRbeta. TCRdb re-analysed the multiplex PCR reads in MiXCR, keeping a single row per CDR3 protein. The sample includes some 200,000 distinct CDR3 sequences, 71% of them seen just once. The source material was lung tumor tissue. The receptor source for this set is a man aged 55 to 70 with non-small cell lung cancer.

With regard to this clonotype: The junction departs from germline at one end; a sequencing error may be responsible. This chain joins TRBV11-1 and TRBJ1-1; D not certain. Germline V gene sequence: CDR1 SGHAT, CDR2 FQDESV (reference sequence). This CDR3 has 13 amino acids. The CDR3 is CAISLSENTEAFF. In DNA form, the CDR3 reads TGCGCCATCAGCTTAAGCGAGAACACTGAAGCTTTCTTT. Based on the CDR3 plus reference TRBV11-1 and TRBJ1-1, the full variable domain is EAEVAQSPRYKITEKSQAVAFWCDPISGHATLYWYRQILGQGPELLVQFQDESVVDDSQLPKDRFSAERLKGVDSTLKIQPAELGDSAMYLCAISLSENTEAFFGQGTRLTVV.

Note on this clonotype: One junction end does not reproduce the germline sequence, and a read error may be involved. The rearrangement uses TRBV5-1 and TRBJ2-5; 13 positions agree with TRBD2. The germline V gene has CDR1 SGHRS and CDR2 YFSETQ. There are 15 residues in the CDR3. Here the CDR3 reads CARSSRTSGGETQYF. The CDR3 nucleotides read TGCGCCCGCAGCTCACGGACTAGCGGGGGAGAGACCCAGTACTTC. Full variable domain (outside the CDR3, taken from reference TRBV5-1 and TRBJ2-5): KAGVTQTPRYLIKTRGQQVTLSCSPISGHRSVSWYQQTPGQGLQFLFEYFSETQRNKGNFPGRFSGRQFSNSRSEMNVSTLELGDSALYLCARSSRTSGGETQYFGPGTRLLVL.

The chain recombines TRBV20-1 with TRBJ2-5, with 10 nucleotides matching TRBD2. The germline CDR1 and CDR2 sequences are DFQATT and SNEGSKA (reference sequence). The CDR3 has 17 residues. V lost 2 bases, J lost 4 bases, and 13 bases stayed unmatched. The CDR3 protein is CSARPFPMRLAGETQYF. For the CDR3, the DNA is TGCAGTGCTAGACCCTTTCCCATGAGACTAGCGGGAGAGACCCAGTACTTC.

As concerns this clonotype: This may stem from a read error, because a much larger clone lies one nucleotide away. V is TRBV6-2 or TRBV6-3 and J is TRBJ1-2, with D unclear. V lost 10 bases and J lost 7, with 10 bases in between. The CDR3 has 10 residues. Germline lookup yields CDR1 MNHEY and CDR2 SVGEGT. CDR3 amino acids: CANGPFGYTF. CDR3 nucleotides: TGTGCCAACGGACCCTTTGGCTACACCTTC.

Remarks on this clonotype: A much larger clonotype is one base distant, so this may be a read error. The gene calls are TRBV4-2 and TRBJ2-7, with D unclear. The CDR3 consists of 14 residues. Deletions cut 2 bases from V and 0 bases from J, with 8 bases between. Germline CDR1 and CDR2: LGHNA and YNFKEQ. This chain's CDR3 is CASSQNLGSYEQYF. The CDR3 nucleotides are TGTGCCAGCAGCCAAAATCTCGGCTCCTACGAGCAGTACTTC.

As for this clonotype: The conserved closing phenylalanine or tryptophan is absent in this CDR3, likely reflecting a read error. The rearrangement links TRBV12-3 or TRBV12-4 to TRBJ2-7; D remains ambiguous. The CDR3 is made up of 12 amino acids. CDR3 coding DNA: TGTGGCCCAGGATTTCCACATTACGAGCAGTACCTC. Translating gives CGPGFPHYEQYL.

As to this clonotype: At one of its ends the junction is not consistent with the germline gene, which may arise from a read error. CDR3 loop: CSTNRGYGSDTQYF. CDR3 bases: TGTAGTACAAACAGGGGATACGGTTCGGATACCCAGTACTTC. This sequence joins TRBV20-1 and TRBJ2-5; 7 bases are shared with TRBD1. Germline loops: CDR1 DFQATT, CDR2 SNEGSKA (reference sequence). The CDR3 loop spans 14 amino acids.

As to this clonotype: Given the absence of the conserved phenylalanine or tryptophan at the CDR3 end, a read error is likely. It is unclear where the CDR3 begins or ends on the DNA, so no DNA is shown, and the CDR3 is as TCRdb lists it. This chain joins TRBV11-2 and TRBJ1-4. The CDR3 is 15 residues long, ends included. Germline V gene data show CDR1 as SGHAT and CDR2 as FQNNGV. The CDR3 spells CASSFTGLAGEKLSL.

This chain connects TRBV20-1 to TRBJ2-7; TRBD1 or TRBD2 may be the D gene (6 bases each). This CDR3 has 13 residues. CDR1 and CDR2 from the germline V gene are DFQATT and SNEGSKA (reference sequence). Trimming took off 7 bases at V and 1 base at J, with 14 bases between the two ends. The CDR3 bases are TGCAGTGTAAGGGGGGTGTTATCCTACGAGCAGTACTTC. This encodes CSVRGVLSYEQYF.

In regard to this clonotype: The junction departs from germline at one end; a sequencing error may be responsible. The genes are TRBV5-1 and TRBJ2-4; no clear D gene. The germline V gene encodes CDR1 SGHRS and CDR2 YFSETQ. The CDR3 is 15 amino acids. The CDR3: CANSLNSLAKNIQYF. The CDR3 DNA reads as TGCGCCAACAGCTTGAACAGCTTAGCCAAAAACATTCAGTACTTC. Full variable domain (outside the CDR3, taken from reference TRBV5-1 and TRBJ2-4): KAGVTQTPRYLIKTRGQQVTLSCSPISGHRSVSWYQQTPGQGLQFLFEYFSETQRNKGNFPGRFSGRQFSNSRSEMNVSTLELGDSALYLCANSLNSLAKNIQYFGAGTRLSVL.

The chain couples TRBV6-2 or TRBV6-3 to TRBJ1-6, with D uncertain. CDR1 and CDR2 (germline): MNHEY, SVGEGT. The ends were cut back, 2 bases at V and 16 bases at J, with 21 bases in the middle. The CDR3 has 15 amino acids. For the CDR3, the DNA is TGTGCCAGCAGTTACGGCAAACTCCGGCCCTCACTTCTCCACTTT. Translating gives CASSYGKLRPSLLHF.

Comment on this clonotype: A single base separates this from a much larger clone, so it may be a read error. V is TRBV5-6 and J is TRBJ2-1; D possibly corresponds to TRBD2 (6 bases). The CDR3 has 13 amino acids. The germline V and J ends were trimmed by 3 bases and 9 bases, with 13 bases remaining between them. Looked up from germline, CDR1 is SGHDT and CDR2 is YYEEEE. This CDR3 reads CASSSRGGIEQFF. DNA for the CDR3: TGTGCCAGCAGCTCACGCGGAGGGATTGAGCAGTTCTTC.

In regard to this clonotype: A much larger clone is a single base away; this may be a read error. The V call is TRBV11-1, the J call TRBJ1-6; D may be TRBD1 (5 bases). The CDR3 is 16 residues long. Germline V gene lookup returns CDR1 SGHAT and CDR2 FQDESV (reference sequence). CDR3 region: CASSLSGTRDVSPIHF. The CDR3 DNA sequence: TGTGCCAGCAGCTTAAGTGGGACGCGAGACGTATCACCCATCCACTTT.

This clonotype appeared many times. V and J are TRBV12-3 or TRBV12-4 and TRBJ1-5; D remains ambiguous. Trimming removed 3 bases from V and 3 bases from J, with 9 bases in between. This CDR3 is 14 amino acids long. The CDR3 loop reads CASSFLGFNQPQHF. The CDR3 coding sequence is TGTGCCAGCAGTTTTCTGGGCTTCAATCAGCCCCAGCATTTT.

This clonotype was counted a few times. A much larger clone differs by one base, so this may be a read error. The V gene is TRBV20-1, the J gene TRBJ1-3; TRBD1 is a possible D gene (6 bases). This CDR3 is built from 14 residues. Germline CDR1 and CDR2: DFQATT and SNEGSKA (reference sequence). The DNA for the CDR3 is TGCAGTACTAGGACGGGGGCTACGGGAAACACCATATATTTT. Translated: CSTRTGATGNTIYF.

Comments on this clonotype: Just one base apart from a much larger clone, this may be a read error. The chain combines TRBV11-3 with TRBJ2-2, with TRBD2 matching 7 bases. This CDR3 is 15 amino acids long. With 7 bases clipped from V and 6 bases from J, the junction kept 11 bases outside the gene matches. CDR1 and CDR2 from the germline V gene are SGHNT and YENEEA. This CDR3 is CASIADGAGAGELFF. Written as DNA, the CDR3 is TGTGCCAGCATCGCCGACGGGGCGGGGGCCGGGGAGCTGTTTTTT.

This clonotype came up a few times. This chain joins TRBV11-1 and TRBJ1-4; D call uncertain. There are 15 residues in the CDR3. Trimming removed 5 bases from V and 8 bases from J, with 18 bases in between. Germline assignment: CDR1 SGHAT and CDR2 FQDESV (reference sequence). CDR3 coding DNA: TGTGCCAGCAGCCCTTGCCGGGAGGCGTCCGAAAAACTGTTTTTT. The encoded protein is CASSPCREASEKLFF.

A note on this clonotype: With a much larger clone just one base away, this may be a read error. The rearrangement links TRBV28 to TRBJ2-1; 9 positions agree with TRBD1. The CDR3 totals 15 residues. The V gene's germline CDR1 is MDHEN and CDR2 SYDVKM. The CDR3 is CASSKGQGHYDEQFF. The CDR3 DNA reads TGTGCCAGCAGTAAAGGACAGGGGCACTACGATGAGCAGTTCTTC.

Turning to this clonotype: A much bigger clone sits one base away, suggesting this may be a read error. The V gene is TRBV20-1, the J gene TRBJ2-7; no reliable D call. This CDR3 contains 11 residues. In germline, CDR1 is DFQATT, CDR2 SNEGSKA (reference sequence). The CDR3 DNA follows: TGCAGTGATAGAAAAAGTCTCGGGCAGTACTTC. This encodes CSDRKSLGQYF.

This clonotype showed up many times. The chain recombines TRBV11-2 with TRBJ1-2; TRBD1 agrees at 7 bases. There are 13 residues in the CDR3. CDR1 is SGHAT and CDR2 is FQNNGV in the germline V gene. Unmatched junction bases numbered 2, after V lost 0 bases and J lost 7 bases. CDR3 bases: TGTGCCAGCAGCTTAGAGCCAGGGGGTGGCTACACCTTC. Its translation is CASSLEPGGGYTF.

This clonotype was counted ten times or more. One end of the junction fails to match germline, which may point to a read error. V is TRBV20-1 and J is TRBJ1-2; D perhaps matches TRBD1 (6 bases). The CDR3 length is 13 residues. CDR1 and CDR2 (germline): DFQATT, SNEGSKA (reference sequence). CDR3 in amino acids: CSARTSQGRAYTF. Here the CDR3 DNA reads TGCAGTGCTAGAACGTCACAGGGACGGGCCTACACTTTC.

To note about this clonotype: At one boundary the junction diverges from the germline segment, which might be a read error. The chain employs TRBV7-9 and TRBJ1-3; possibly TRBD1 for D (5 bases). Germline CDR1 and CDR2: SEHNR and FQNEAQ (reference sequence). This CDR3 is built from 14 residues. CDR3 coding DNA: TGTGCCAGCAGTTCTTCAGGGTTTGGAAACACCATATACTTT. This encodes CASSSSGFGNTIYF.

A note on this clonotype: The junction departs from the called germline gene at one end, perhaps through a read error. J is TRBJ2-3 and V is TRBV6-4, with D unresolved. This CDR3 region has 13 residues. Per germline, CDR1 MRHNA and CDR2 SNTAGT. This chain's CDR3 is CASSNSNTDTQYF. CDR3 DNA: TGTGCCAGCAGTAACTCCAACACAGATACGCAGTATTTT.

Remarks on this clonotype: The conserved phenylalanine or tryptophan normally closing the CDR3 is absent here, so this likely arose from a read error. No DNA is shown, since the ends of the CDR3 on it are uncertain; the CDR3 is the one TCRdb lists. This chain connects TRBV11-3 to TRBJ2-5; TRBD1, the table's D call, was not compared with the DNA. Including both end residues, the CDR3 is 16 amino acids long. Germline CDR1 and CDR2: SGHNT and YENEEA. The CDR3 region is CASSARQGMTGETQYS.

The table lists this clonotype with a few counts. DNA of the CDR3: TGTGCCAGCAGCTTCAGACAGGGCCGGTATGGCTACACCTTC. Translating it yields CASSFRQGRYGYTF. The J gene is TRBJ1-2, the V gene TRBV7-8, with 7 bases identical to TRBD1. The CDR3 runs 14 residues. Germline CDR1 SGHVS, CDR2 FQNEAQ. The V segment lost 3 bases and the J segment 5 bases; nucleotides outside the gene matches: 6.

This clonotype was observed at least ten times. The DNA of the CDR3 is TGCAGTGCTAGAGCGGGGAAGGAAGAAAAACTGTTTTTT. Translation gives CSARAGKEEKLFF. This sequence joins TRBV20-1 and TRBJ1-4; no firm D call. Trimming cost V 1 base and J 8 bases, with 11 bases left between them. Germline V gene data show CDR1 as DFQATT and CDR2 as SNEGSKA (reference sequence). CDR3 size: 13 residues.

In regard to this clonotype: One end of the junction does not line up with germline, which may come from a read error. The chain joins TRBV6-1 to TRBJ1-1; D might be TRBD1 (6 bases). This CDR3 region has 14 residues. CDR1 and CDR2 from the germline V gene are MNHNS and SASEGT. The CDR3 region has the DNA TGTGACAGCAGGTCGGGACATCTAAACACTGAAGCTTTATTT. Protein: CDSRSGHLNTEALF.